Following are 29 T cell receptor beta chains from one sample sequenced in a study of Ad26.COV2.S vaccination and SARS-CoV-2 variants. Here immunoSEQ multiplex PCR was the method, and the copy in TCRdb shows in-frame clones only, minus some. The table has 85,000 to 95,000 clones, approximately 81% seen once. The sample was peripheral blood, taken after recovery from COVID-19. The receptor source for this set is a human donor who had recovered from COVID-19.

The chain joins TRBV12-3 or TRBV12-4 to TRBJ2-1; D perhaps matches TRBD2 (6 bases). There are 12 residues in the CDR3. V lost 3 bases and J 14 bases, leaving 14 bases between the germline ends. The CDR3 bases are TGTGCCAGCAGTTTGGGAGCCCGGGGGAAGTTCTTC. Its protein product is CASSLGARGKFF.

V usage is TRBV18 and J usage is TRBJ2-1; 12 nucleotides line up with TRBD2. The CDR3 covers 17 residues. The V and J ends lost 0 bases and 7 bases, in that order; junction bases with no gene match: 7. Looked up from germline, CDR1 is KGHSH and CDR2 is LQKENI. CDR3 nucleotides: TGTGCCAGCTCACCACCGTCTAGCGGGAGGGCGGAAAATGAGCAGTTCTTC. Translation gives CASSPPSSGRAENEQFF.

The table lists this clone with a few counts. The chain joins TRBV18 to TRBJ2-7, with TRBD2 as a possible D gene (6 bases). Trimming shortened V by 3 bases and J by 5 bases, and 11 bases separated the two germline ends. The germline V gene has CDR1 KGHSH and CDR2 LQKENI. The CDR3 totals 13 residues. CDR3 region: CASSPTEGHEQYF. The CDR3 DNA reads as TGTGCCAGCTCACCGACGGAGGGCCACGAGCAGTACTTC.

The gene calls are TRBV5-4 and TRBJ2-5; TRBD1 aligns across 8 bases. The CDR3 contains 14 residues. Per germline, CDR1 SGHNT and CDR2 YYREEE (reference sequence). The junction had 5 bases not matched to a gene; V was cut back by 5 bases and J by 2 bases. In DNA form, the CDR3 reads TGTGCCAGCAGTACAGGGACAGGACAAGAGACCCAGTACTTC. Translating gives CASSTGTGQETQYF.

The chain links TRBV14 to TRBJ2-7, with unresolved D. The CDR3 contains 14 residues. The germline V gene has CDR1 SGHDN and CDR2 FVKESK. Trimming cost V 4 bases and J 2 bases, with 12 bases left between them. The CDR3 nucleotides read TGTGCCAGCAGCCGGCAACCAGGACCCTACGAGCAGTACTTC. Its protein is CASSRQPGPYEQYF.

V is TRBV4-3 and J is TRBJ2-7; TRBD1 agrees at 7 bases. Germline V CDR1 and CDR2: LGHNA, YSLEER. Losses at the gene ends were 3 bases for V and 1 base for J; bases not matched to a gene: 9. The CDR3 runs 16 residues. CDR3 amino acids: CASSHTVTGSSYEQYF. The CDR3 region has the DNA TGCGCCAGCAGCCACACTGTGACAGGGAGTTCCTACGAGCAGTACTTC.

Concerning this clone: One end of the junction does not line up with germline, which may come from a read error. The chain recombines TRBV5-1 with TRBJ2-1; D is possibly TRBD1 (6 bases). Per germline, CDR1 SGHRS and CDR2 YFSETQ. The CDR3 is made up of 16 amino acids. The chain's CDR3 is CASSLGGGQVYTEQFF. The CDR3 nucleotides read TGCGCCAGCAGCTTGGGAGGGGGACAAGTGTACACTGAGCAGTTCTTC.

This chain joins TRBV29-1 and TRBJ2-7; TRBD1 is a possible D gene (6 bases). The CDR3 is 12 residues long. CDR1 and CDR2 (germline): SQVTM, ANQGSEA. With 6 bases removed from V and 3 bases from J, the gap between germline ends came to 12 bases. DNA for the CDR3: TGCAGCGTGGGGACAACTGGCTACGAGCAGTACTTC. This sequence encodes CSVGTTGYEQYF.

The V call is TRBV2, the J call TRBJ1-1; tentatively, D is TRBD1 (5 bases). The CDR3 totals 14 residues. CDR1 is SNHLY and CDR2 is FYNNEI in the germline V gene. The V end lost 8 bases, the J end lost 3 bases, and 16 bases lay between the germline ends. CDR3 bases: TGTGCCAGCTTCCCCGGGACGGACCACACTGAAGCTTTCTTT. This sequence encodes CASFPGTDHTEAFF.

The chain uses TRBV5-1 and TRBJ1-6; 7 bases are shared with TRBD1. V dropped 5 bases and J dropped 11; count of bases not matched to a gene: 7. Germline CDR1 is SGHRS and CDR2 is YFSETQ. The CDR3 is 13 amino acids. Written as DNA, the CDR3 is TGCGCCAGCAGGAGGGACAGAGGAGCACCCCTCCACTTT. Translated, it gives CASRRDRGAPLHF. Supplemented by reference TRBV5-1 and TRBJ1-6, the full variable domain reads KAGVTQTPRYLIKTRGQQVTLSCSPISGHRSVSWYQQTPGQGLQFLFEYFSETQRNKGNFPGRFSGRQFSNSRSEMNVSTLELGDSALYLCASRRDRGAPLHFGNGTRLTVT.

CDR3 sequence: CASSQDDLEQFF. For the CDR3, the DNA is TGTGCCAGCAGCCAAGATGACCTTGAGCAGTTCTTC. The J gene is TRBJ2-1, the V gene TRBV14; D is unclear. Per germline, CDR1 SGHDN and CDR2 FVKESK. Trimming left V 0 bases short and J 9 bases short, with 6 bases between. CDR3 length: 12 amino acids.

The chain has TRBV6-2 or TRBV6-3 and TRBJ2-1; D not resolved. The CDR3 loop spans 12 amino acids. Trimming removed 6 bases at V and 10 bases at J, with 13 bases between. In germline, CDR1 is MNHEY, CDR2 SVGEGT. The CDR3 here is CASSQLRREQFF. The CDR3 region has the DNA TGTGCCAGCAGCCAACTCAGGCGGGAGCAGTTCTTC.

The sample holds a few counts of this clone. The V call is TRBV7-2, the J call TRBJ1-3; D gene uncertain. The CDR3 runs 14 residues. V was trimmed by 5 bases and J by 0 bases, leaving 8 bases between them. Per germline, CDR1 SGHTA and CDR2 FQGNSA. The CDR3 nucleotides are TGTGCCAGCAGCATGGCCAACTCTGGAAACACCATATATTTT. It specifies CASSMANSGNTIYF.

The CDR3 region has the DNA TGTGCCACCAGTGTAACTGACAGGGGGAGGACTGAAGCTTTCTTT. Encoded protein: CATSVTDRGRTEAFF. V usage is TRBV24-1 and J usage is TRBJ1-1, with TRBD1 matching 9 bases. The CDR3 is 15 amino acids. Germline CDR1 and CDR2: KGHDR and SFDVKD. The junction had 8 bases not matched to a gene; V was cut back by 5 bases and J by 5 bases.

This clone turned up a few times. This chain uses TRBV7-2 with TRBJ2-1; 10 nucleotides match TRBD2. Germline V gene data show CDR1 as SGHTA and CDR2 as FQGNSA. CDR3 length equals 16 residues. V was clipped by 4 bases and J by 6 bases; unmatched bases: 9. The CDR3 sequence is CASSSLPGLATNEQFF. The CDR3 DNA reads as TGTGCCAGCAGCTCACTGCCGGGACTAGCGACCAATGAGCAGTTCTTC.

This chain links TRBV29-1 with TRBJ1-1, with 10 bases identical to TRBD1. The CDR3 is 13 amino acids. Per germline, CDR1 SQVTM and CDR2 ANQGSEA. The J segment lost 10 bases and the V segment lost 3 bases, leaving 8 bases of the junction unmatched. CDR3 bases: TGCAGCGTTGAGGGACAGGGGAACGTAAGAGCTTTCTTT. This encodes CSVEGQGNVRAFF.

V is TRBV7-8 and J is TRBJ2-3; 12 positions agree with TRBD2. The CDR3 is 16 amino acids. V shed 5 bases and J 0 bases; nucleotides not matched to a gene: 3. CDR1 SGHVS and CDR2 FQNEAQ come from the germline V gene. CDR3 sequence: CASSLTSGRSTDTQYF. For the CDR3, the DNA is TGTGCCAGCAGCCTGACTAGCGGGAGAAGCACAGATACGCAGTATTTT. Full variable domain (rest looked up from reference TRBV7-8 and TRBJ2-3): GAGVSQSPRYKVAKRGQDVALRCDPISGHVSLFWYQQALGQGPEFLTYFQNEAQLDKSGLPSDRFFAERPEGSVSTLKIQRTQQEDSAVYLCASSLTSGRSTDTQYFGPGTRLTVL.

The chain couples TRBV28 to TRBJ2-2; TRBD1 matches 7 bases. Germline V gene sequence: CDR1 MDHEN, CDR2 SYDVKM. The CDR3 has 15 residues. V lost 4 bases to trimming and J lost 3 bases; unmatched junction nucleotides: 5. The CDR3 reads CASSSPGQHTGELFF. The CDR3 coding sequence is TGTGCCAGCAGTTCACCGGGACAGCACACCGGGGAGCTGTTTTTT.

This clone was found a few times. The chain carries TRBV28 and TRBJ2-7; no reliable D call. Trimming stripped 8 bases from V and 2 bases from J, with 10 bases between. Germline assignment: CDR1 MDHEN and CDR2 SYDVKM. The CDR3 runs 12 residues. In DNA form, the CDR3 reads TGTGCCAGCCGGACCTTTACCTACGAGCAGTACTTC. Encoded protein: CASRTFTYEQYF.

The chain recombines TRBV7-2 with TRBJ2-3, with 7 bases lining up with TRBD2. The CDR3 has 17 residues. With 3 bases clipped from V and 6 bases from J, the junction kept 15 bases outside the gene matches. CDR1 is SGHTA and CDR2 is FQGNSA in the germline V gene. DNA of the CDR3: TGTGCCAGCAGCTTGTCGTTTGGGGGGAGGGTTGGGGATACGCAGTATTTT. It yields the protein CASSLSFGGRVGDTQYF. Drawing the rest from reference TRBV7-2 and TRBJ2-3, the complete variable domain is GAGVSQSPSNKVTEKGKDVELRCDPISGHTALYWYRQSLGQGLEFLIYFQGNSAPDKSGLPSDRFSAERTGGSVSTLTIQRTQQEDSAVYLCASSLSFGGRVGDTQYFGPGTRLTVL.

This chain uses TRBV29-1 with TRBJ2-1; D is ambiguous. Trimming took off 3 bases at V and 1 base at J, with 7 bases between the two ends. The CDR3 is 13 residues long. Germline CDR1 SQVTM, CDR2 ANQGSEA. The CDR3 is CSVDIISYNEQFF. The CDR3 coding sequence is TGCAGCGTTGACATTATTTCCTACAATGAGCAGTTCTTC.

The rearrangement links TRBV5-1 to TRBJ2-7; D is unclear. This CDR3 region has 13 residues. Between the trimmed V and J ends, which lost 0 bases and 6 bases, there was a span of 10 bases. Looked up from germline, CDR1 is SGHRS and CDR2 is YFSETQ. CDR3 in DNA: TGCGCCAGCAGCTTGGAGTACGGCGGCGAGCAGTACTTC. Residues: CASSLEYGGEQYF.

The chain carries TRBV24-1 and TRBJ2-3; 9 bases map to TRBD2. CDR3 size: 16 residues. The germline V gene encodes CDR1 KGHDR and CDR2 SFDVKD. Germline trimming cut 3 bases from V and 5 bases from J; bases unmatched to any gene: 8. The CDR3 protein is CATSDPIAGVGDTQYF. CDR3 bases: TGTGCCACCAGTGATCCGATAGCGGGAGTAGGAGATACGCAGTATTTT.

V and J are TRBV28 and TRBJ1-1; possible D gene TRBD1, 6 bases. Germline assignment: CDR1 MDHEN and CDR2 SYDVKM. V lost 7 bases, J lost 4 bases, and 19 bases lay in between. The CDR3 totals 15 residues. CDR3 sequence reads: CASTLGGFIGTEAFF. For the CDR3, the DNA is TGTGCCAGCACCCTAGGGGGATTTATCGGCACTGAAGCTTTCTTT.

The gene calls are TRBV12-3 or TRBV12-4 and TRBJ2-1; D not resolved. This CDR3 has 11 amino acids. V was shortened by 6 bases and J by 8 bases, with 8 bases between the two germline ends. CDR3 in amino acids: CASSRIDEQFF. The DNA of the CDR3 is TGTGCCAGCAGCCGCATAGATGAGCAGTTCTTC.

The chain recombines TRBV9 with TRBJ1-2, with 9 bases lining up with TRBD1. Trimming took 4 bases from V and 4 from J; bases not matched to a gene: 8. The CDR3 is 15 amino acids. The germline CDR1 and CDR2 sequences are SGDLS and YYNGEE. The CDR3: CASSPTGTGRYGYTF. As DNA, the CDR3 is TGTGCCAGCAGCCCAACCGGGACAGGGCGCTATGGCTACACCTTC.

This rearrangement joins TRBV7-8 to TRBJ1-5; no firm D call. Per germline, CDR1 SGHVS and CDR2 FQNEAQ. This CDR3 region has 15 residues. V lost 1 base to trimming and J lost 6 bases, with 13 bases between them. CDR3 nucleotide sequence: TGTGCCAGCAGCTTAGGGGCGAGAGGGAGTCAGCCCCAGCATTTT. Protein product: CASSLGARGSQPQHF.

CDR3 sequence reads: CSGRDYQTGELFF. CDR3 DNA: TGCAGCGGCCGGGACTACCAAACCGGGGAGCTGTTTTTT. The chain combines TRBV29-1 with TRBJ2-2; TRBD2 agrees at 7 bases. V shed 7 bases, J shed 5 bases, and the junction held 7 bases outside the gene matches. The germline V gene has CDR1 SQVTM and CDR2 ANQGSEA. The CDR3 is 13 amino acids.

V and J are TRBV7-9 and TRBJ1-3; unclear D gene. Trimming removed 5 bases from V and 8 bases from J, with 10 bases in between. The CDR3 is made up of 12 amino acids. From germline, CDR1 is SEHNR and CDR2 FQNEAQ (reference sequence). The CDR3 loop is CASSPLGDTIYF. The DNA for the CDR3 is TGTGCCAGCAGCCCCCTTGGGGACACCATATATTTT.